Below, 24 T cell receptor beta chains from the same sample are listed, as sequenced in a study of T cell responses to AZD1222 COVID-19 vaccine. Clones were read by immunoSEQ multiplex PCR, and TCRdb kept only the in-frame ones, dropping some. The data contain 60,000 to 80,000 clones, 85% of them seen just once; the ten biggest clones take up roughly 18%. The sample here was peripheral blood, taken on day 0 of AZD1222 vaccination. The receptors shown here come from an adult in good health.

This clone has a handful of counts. The V and J genes are TRBV9 and TRBJ2-7, with 9 bases lining up with TRBD1. The V segment lost 4 bases and the J segment 5 bases; nucleotides outside the gene matches: 10. Germline CDR1 reads SGDLS; CDR2 reads YYNGEE. There are 15 residues in the CDR3. The CDR3 DNA follows: TGTGCCAGCAGCCCCCCGGGACAGGGCTACCACGAGCAGTACTTC. This encodes CASSPPGQGYHEQYF.

This clone was picked up a small number of times. The same CDR3 is also encoded by other DNA sequences in this sample. The rearrangement links TRBV27 to TRBJ2-5; 7 nucleotides match TRBD2. With 3 bases clipped from V and 1 base from J, the junction kept 2 bases outside the gene matches. Germline V gene lookup returns CDR1 MNHEY and CDR2 SMNVEV (reference sequence). This CDR3 comprises 14 residues. Written as DNA, the CDR3 is TGTGCCAGCAGTTTGCGGGGGTTCCAAGAGACCCAGTACTTC. Amino acid sequence: CASSLRGFQETQYF.

CDR3 residues: CASSDSGSTDTQYF. CDR3 coding DNA: TGCGCCAGCAGTGATAGCGGGAGCACAGATACGCAGTATTTT. The chain combines TRBV10-1 with TRBJ2-3; the match to TRBD2 covers 7 bases. V was pared by 3 bases and J by 0 bases, with 0 bases of the junction left unmatched. The CDR3 runs to 14 residues. Per the germline V gene, CDR1 is WNHNN and CDR2 is SYGVQD (reference sequence).

The chain carries TRBV5-1 and TRBJ2-3; D possibly uses TRBD1 or TRBD2 (6 bases each). Trimming shortened V by 1 base and J by 1 base, and 16 bases separated the two germline ends. CDR3 length: 17 amino acids. CDR1 is SGHRS, CDR2 YFSETQ, per germline. The CDR3 here is CASSLFSGAVGTDTQYF. The DNA for the CDR3 is TGCGCCAGCAGCTTGTTCTCGGGGGCGGTGGGCACAGATACGCAGTATTTT.

This clone occurred many times. The V gene is TRBV6-5, the J gene TRBJ1-5; D is possibly TRBD1 (6 bases). Trimming shortened V by 6 bases and J by 1 base, and 13 bases separated the two germline ends. CDR3 length: 15 residues. Per the germline V gene, CDR1 is MNHEY and CDR2 is SVGAGI. CDR3 in DNA: TGTGCCAGCAGACCACAGGGAGGCAGCAATCAGCCCCAGCATTTT. Amino acid sequence: CASRPQGGSNQPQHF.

This clone has a handful of counts. V usage is TRBV18 and J usage is TRBJ2-5, with 8 bases matching TRBD2. V lost 6 bases and J lost 1; bases outside the gene matches: 10. CDR1 is KGHSH and CDR2 is LQKENI in the germline V gene. The CDR3 loop spans 16 amino acids. The CDR3 here is CASSPNSGAFQETQYF. In DNA, the CDR3 is TGTGCCAGCTCCCCTAATAGCGGGGCCTTCCAAGAGACCCAGTACTTC.

The chain uses TRBV6-1 and TRBJ2-3, with D possibly being TRBD2 (5 bases). The CDR3 length is 15 residues. Germline V CDR1 and CDR2: MNHNS, SASEGT. Trimming stripped 2 bases from V and 7 bases from J, with 16 bases between. CDR3 amino acids: CASSEMSIPGNTQYF. The CDR3 DNA sequence: TGTGCCAGCAGTGAAATGTCAATCCCGGGGAATACGCAGTATTTT.

The chain carries TRBV19 and TRBJ2-5; 8 positions agree with TRBD2. J gave up 2 bases and V 5 bases, and 7 bases lay outside the gene matches. The CDR3 is made up of 15 amino acids. CDR1 is LNHDA, CDR2 SQIVND, per germline (reference sequence). The CDR3, as DNA: TGTGCCAGTAGTTCCCGCCCGGGGGGGCAAGAGACCCAGTACTTC. This codes for CASSSRPGGQETQYF.

The V gene is TRBV6-5, the J gene TRBJ1-5, with D possibly being TRBD1 (6 bases). Germline lookup yields CDR1 MNHEY and CDR2 SVGAGI. Trimming cost V 9 bases and J 3 bases, with 12 bases left between them. CDR3 length: 13 amino acids. The CDR3 DNA reads as TGTGCCAGTTTACAGGGTAACAATCAGCCCCAGCATTTT. It codes for CASLQGNNQPQHF.

The sample holds one count of this clone. V and J are TRBV29-1 and TRBJ1-1; D gene unclear. Trimming removed 4 bases at V and 5 bases at J, with 20 bases between. This CDR3 contains 15 residues. Germline CDR1 and CDR2: SQVTM and ANQGSEA. Written as DNA, the CDR3 is TGCAGCGTTGGCTTGGTGGTCGGACTACCGACTGAAGCTTTCTTT. Its translation: CSVGLVVGLPTEAFF. Variable domain in full (rest from reference TRBV29-1 and TRBJ1-1): SAVISQKPSRDICQRGTSLTIQCQVDSQVTMMFWYRQQPGQSLTLIATANQGSEATYESGFVIDKFPISRPNLTFSTLTVSNMSPEDSSIYLCSVGLVVGLPTEAFFGQGTRLTVV.

This clone was detected a few times. The chain uses TRBV19 and TRBJ2-2; D is unresolved. Germline V gives CDR1 LNHDA, CDR2 SQIVND (reference sequence). Trimming stripped 7 bases from V and 6 bases from J, with 15 bases between. The CDR3 has 14 amino acids. The CDR3 here is CASTSPLGPGELFF. The DNA for the CDR3 is TGTGCCAGTACCTCTCCGTTAGGGCCCGGGGAGCTGTTTTTT.

The CDR3 region is CASSLYGGGTDTQYF. The CDR3 bases are TGTGCCAGCAGCTTGTATGGCGGGGGGACAGATACGCAGTATTTT. This chain uses TRBV5-8 with TRBJ2-3; 8 bases agree with TRBD2. Per the germline V gene, CDR1 is SGHTS and CDR2 is YDEGEE. The CDR3 has 15 amino acids. Trimming at V came to 1 base and at J to 3 bases, leaving 4 bases not matched to a gene.

This clone was detected a few times. The chain couples TRBV3-1 (or the pseudogene TRBV3-2) to TRBJ1-2; D may be TRBD1 (6 bases). Germline V CDR1 and CDR2: LGHDT, YNNKEL (reference sequence). CDR3 length: 16 amino acids. V gave up 1 base and J gave up 6 bases, with 18 bases separating them. The DNA of the CDR3 is TGTGCCAGCAGCCAAGGGGGGGGACAATCGGTCCATGGCTACACCTTC. It yields the protein CASSQGGGQSVHGYTF.

The CDR3 coding sequence is TGTGCCAGCAGCTTCGACAGCGGGGGGTCAGATACGCAGTATTTT. This encodes CASSFDSGGSDTQYF. The chain recombines TRBV5-4 with TRBJ2-3; 9 nucleotides agree with TRBD2. Germline-derived CDR1 and CDR2 are SGHNT and YYREEE (reference sequence). This CDR3 is built from 15 residues. J was trimmed by 4 bases and V by 2 bases; bases with no gene match: 5. Full variable domain (rest looked up from reference TRBV5-4 and TRBJ2-3): ETGVTQSPTHLIKTRGQQVTLRCSSQSGHNTVSWYQQALGQGPQFIFQYYREEENGRGNFPPRFSGLQFPNYSSELNVNALELDDSALYLCASSFDSGGSDTQYFGPGTRLTVL.

In this sample, this clone turned up once. This chain joins TRBV18 and TRBJ2-3; D call uncertain. Germline assignment: CDR1 KGHSH and CDR2 LQKENI. V gave up 3 bases and J gave up 1 base, with 5 bases separating them. The CDR3 runs to 13 residues. The CDR3 loop is CASSPPGTDTQYF. CDR3 in DNA: TGTGCCAGCTCACCCCCGGGCACAGATACGCAGTATTTT.

The rearrangement joins TRBV7-3 to TRBJ2-5; no clear D gene. Germline-derived CDR1 and CDR2 are SGHTA and FQGTGA. V dropped 0 bases and J dropped 2 bases, with 10 bases sitting between them. This CDR3 is 15 amino acids long. Here the CDR3 reads CASSLTGSRQETQYF. CDR3 in DNA: TGTGCCAGCAGCTTAACCGGCAGCCGACAAGAGACCCAGTACTTC.

The V call is TRBV19, the J call TRBJ1-4; tentatively, D is TRBD1 (6 bases). Germline-derived CDR1 and CDR2 are LNHDA and SQIVND (reference sequence). This CDR3 contains 14 residues. V was clipped by 6 bases and J by 2 bases, with 10 bases between them. This CDR3 reads CASSQQGTNEKLFF. Written as DNA, the CDR3 is TGTGCCAGTAGCCAACAGGGTACTAATGAAAAACTGTTTTTT.

The J gene is TRBJ2-1, the V gene TRBV5-1; maybe TRBD1 (6 bases). V was cut by 5 bases and J by 7 bases, with 10 bases left in between. Germline CDR1 reads SGHRS; CDR2 reads YFSETQ. CDR3 length: 12 residues. CDR3 sequence reads: CASRSQGNEQFF. CDR3 coding DNA: TGCGCCAGCAGGAGTCAGGGGAATGAGCAGTTCTTC.

This chain joins TRBV15 and TRBJ1-5; D gene uncertain. CDR3 length equals 15 residues. V lost 7 bases to trimming and J lost 0 bases, with 13 bases between them. Germline V gene lookup returns CDR1 LNHNV and CDR2 YYDKDF (reference sequence). The CDR3 loop reads CATIADLDSNQPQHF. In DNA form, the CDR3 reads TGTGCCACCATCGCGGACTTAGATAGCAATCAGCCCCAGCATTTT.

A single count supports this clone. The genes are TRBV6-1 and TRBJ1-5, with D unclear. Germline CDR1 and CDR2: MNHNS and SASEGT. The CDR3 runs 14 residues. The V and J ends lost 0 bases and 4 bases respectively, with 7 bases between them. CDR3 residues: CASSEAPQNQPQHF. The CDR3 DNA sequence: TGTGCCAGCAGTGAAGCGCCCCAAAATCAGCCCCAGCATTTT.

The V call is TRBV6-1, the J call TRBJ1-4; D gene ambiguous. V was pared by 2 bases and J by 8 bases, with 9 bases between. The CDR3 totals 13 residues. Germline V gene sequence: CDR1 MNHNS, CDR2 SASEGT. The CDR3 protein is CASSELSWEKLFF. The CDR3 DNA reads as TGTGCCAGCAGTGAACTTTCCTGGGAAAAACTGTTTTTT.

This rearrangement joins TRBV19 to TRBJ2-2; 9 positions match TRBD1. The CDR3 runs to 17 residues. Germline values: CDR1 LNHDA, CDR2 SQIVND (reference sequence). V shed 1 base and J 2 bases; nucleotides not matched to a gene: 5. As DNA, the CDR3 is TGTGCCAGTAGTATAGTTAACAGGGGGCCCAACACCGGGGAGCTGTTTTTT. This sequence encodes CASSIVNRGPNTGELFF.

The chain links TRBV6-5 to TRBJ2-7, with D possibly being TRBD1 (6 bases). V dropped 7 bases and J dropped 1 base, with 11 bases sitting between them. This CDR3 is 13 amino acids long. Germline CDR1 is MNHEY and CDR2 is SVGAGI. CDR3 bases: TGTGCCAGCATCTCAGGGGTTTCCTACGAGCAGTACTTC. Translating it yields CASISGVSYEQYF.

The chain is built from TRBV12-3 or TRBV12-4 and TRBJ2-3; D is undetermined. V was clipped by 1 base and J by 2 bases, with 4 bases between them. This CDR3 spans 13 amino acids. The CDR3 loop reads CASSLGFTDTQYF. Here the CDR3 DNA reads TGTGCCAGCAGTTTAGGGTTCACAGATACGCAGTATTTT.